What follows is one T cell receptor (beta chain) and its context. The target antigen is unknown. The data were taken from a study of cytomegalovirus exposure and HLA in healthy donors. The PCR had 60 Vbeta and 13 Jbeta primers. Sequencing used immunoSEQ multiplex PCR; TCRdb keeps in-frame clones, though not all of them. This table has 100,000 to 150,000 clones, roughly four fifths appearing once. Study findings and constraints: Being productive about 90% or about 30% of the time was typical of most TCR beta V segments in an earlier analysis.

Between the trimmed V and J ends, which lost 3 bases and 0 bases, there was a span of 12 bases. Germline V CDR1 and CDR2: MNHNS, SASEGT. This CDR3 has 16 amino acids. The chain combines TRBV6-1 with TRBJ2-1; D possibly corresponds to TRBD2 (6 bases). The TCR was taken from a boy aged 2 to 10 in good health and CMV-seronegative. Sequencing input: PBMCs. The CDR3 DNA reads as TGTGCCAGCAGTGATAGGCGGGGAAGCTCCTACAATGAGCAGTTCTTC. The encoded protein is CASSDRRGSSYNEQFF.